This TCR beta chain appears in the sequencing data of a study of cytomegalovirus exposure and HLA in healthy donors (dated by TCRdb to about 2017). Context from the whole study: According to an earlier analysis of a few hundred of the donors, about 179 million T cells yielded roughly 110 million unique TCR beta sequences and less than 300 Gb of sequence data. Typing coverage varied by locus: roughly 620-630 donors for A, B, C, DRB1 and DQB1; 522 for DQA1; more than 600 for DPA1; around 490 for DPB1. The genetic ancestry cluster associated with self-reported Caucasian donors included over 65% of the approximately 410 genotyped donors. The T cell repertoires of 666 subjects were profiled by immunosequencing and related to cytomegalovirus serostatus. Four or five DR-DQ haplotypes were handled as single units for association and clustering, since linkage in the cohort was strong. Donor age, sex, ethnicity and CMV serostatus were collected together with the repertoire data. All discovery cohort repertoires had been generated using a single sequencing platform. In addition to the first cohort of 666 subjects, a separate validation cohort of some 120 different subjects was used. An earlier analysis of approximately 580 of the donors used high-throughput TCR beta sequencing to judge whether each TCR beta V gene segment behaved as functional or pseudogenic. A later analysis re-examined previously published TCR beta repertoires from more than 650 donors and added high-resolution HLA genotyping to investigate patterns of TCR occurrence. The study aimed to test whether signatures of past pathogen exposure could be identified by cataloging public T cell receptors. On average, roughly 250,000 unique TCR beta nucleotide sequences were sequenced per donor among about 400 genotyped donors of the cohort, with approximately 18% of those sequences being non-productive. High-throughput TCR immunosequencing, statistical association of individual TCRs with disease status, and machine learning were combined to predict cytomegalovirus infection status. An early release that covered some 630 HLA-typed donors contained approximately 300 gigabases of sequencing data and 65 million to 100 million unique TCR sequences. Both class I and class II loci were covered by HLA typing, at four-digit resolution. A later genetic analysis used genome-wide SNP genotypes for about 55% of the 666 donors, treating that subset as a discovery cohort. In the later analysis, no new phenotypic data were used to find candidate immune exposures; instead, reliance was placed on TCR beta sequences and their occurrence across donors. The investigation overall reported the following: A group of highly shared sequence variants was considered likely to be a technical artifact of the sequencing pipeline. Because some donors lacked HLA typing at each locus, the association tests relied only on the typed subset. Most TCR sequences were observed very rarely across donors, whereas some public TCRs were present in many individuals. A later genetic analysis reported fewer N-insertions in productive TCRs among donors in an Asian-associated ancestry cluster than the roughly 700-donor mean. According to a later analysis, TCR association rates differed among HLA loci, with DRB1 alleles showing the most associated TCRs and HLA-C alleles showing the fewest. It was suggested by the authors that the approach could potentially be generalized to other disease states and immunological phenotypes. A further reported finding was that TCR beta sequences accurately predicted the HLA-A and HLA-B alleles for most subjects in the first cohort. Some IMGT-functional V segments, including TRBV6-2 and TRBV6-3, could not be distinguished by the 87-base-pair reads and were therefore excluded. V-gene and J-gene trimming of TCR beta chains was associated with a missense DCLRE1C variant in a later genetic analysis, and the association was replicated in an independent cohort. In a later analysis, most CMV-associated TCR beta chains were found to appear HLA-restricted, with HLA associations seemingly driven largely by CMV exposure. Correlated functional status among segregating V segments might reflect linkage disequilibrium, but an unknown experimental factor could not be ruled out. In an earlier analysis of some 640 of the donors, most TCR beta V segments were observed in productive rearrangements about 87% or about 30% of the time, broadly matching IMGT annotations. CMV serostatus was the only immune exposure information available for the cohort. Fewer than 20 rarely observed V segments, including chromosome 9 orphons, were excluded from the earlier analysis of almost 600 of the donors because counts were too low. A later analysis found that HLA-associated TCR beta chains were more clonally expanded and had lower generation probabilities than equally common non-associated chains. Specific HLA alleles were associated with 18,000 or so TCR beta sequences at a false discovery rate of 0.05 in a later analysis. In the study, approximately 160 TCR beta chains were listed as associated with cytomegalovirus. A few of the identified cytomegalovirus-associated TCR beta chains were confirmed in vitro to be specific for cytomegalovirus antigens. Only TCR beta chains were sequenced in this cohort, and the absence of alpha or paired-chain data limited detectable features. According to a later analysis, parvovirus B19, influenza, CMV and Epstein-Barr virus appeared linked to several top co-occurrence clusters. Cytomegalovirus status was reported to be diagnosed by the classifier with high specificity and sensitivity in both the original and validation cohorts. Roughly uniform sequencing depth across donors was assumed in presence/absence analyses, although this assumption may not hold. Assigning TCR associations to individual alleles was difficult when HLA alleles, especially DR and DQ, strongly co-occurred.

Comment on this clone: What this receptor recognizes is not known. No base quality information exists; no much larger clone differs at one position.

In total, 600 or so healthy bone marrow donors made up the cohort. At the time of sampling, all cohort members were nominally healthy, though unrecorded immune exposures were likely present. The donor tested CMV seronegative and was one of the 352 seronegative cohort members. Every donor gave a peripheral blood sample, and the peripheral blood mononuclear cells from that sample were used for TCR beta sequencing. Genomic DNA was extracted from the blood cell samples with the Qiagen DNeasy Blood Extraction Kit. To prepare the library, the immunoSEQ multiplex PCR assay was applied. For the multiplex PCR, a mixture combining 60 forward primers for TCR Vbeta segments and 13 reverse primers for TCR Jbeta segments was used. Amplification of the CDR3 region of rearranged TCR beta genes was performed with a multiplex PCR assay on genomic DNA. On the Illumina HiSeq System, the amplified TCR beta libraries were sequenced as 87-base-pair reads. The study's processing was this. A later analysis tallied approximately 87 million unique TCR beta chains across the approximately 670 repertoires, and around 10 million of those chains were shared by two or more donors. To remove PCR and sequencing errors, raw reads were error-corrected and collapsed into unique sequences using a nearest-neighbor algorithm that merged closely related sequences. V, D and J gene segments were assigned by aligning CDR3 sequences to IMGT reference sequences. For a sequence to be retained, a match of at least six nucleotides was required to both a V gene segment and a J gene segment. Rearrangements were called productive when the CDR3 lacked stop codons and stayed in frame with V and J; all others were non-productive. CDR3 was defined according to IMGT convention as the region running from the second conserved V-encoded cysteine to the conserved J-encoded phenylalanine. The earlier analysis of about 610 of the donors excluded any sequence lacking an unambiguous match to a single V gene segment. An earlier analysis of a few hundred of the donors called V segments functional above 56.7% productive rearrangements and segregating when the between-donor standard deviation exceeded 5%. To diagnose cytomegalovirus status from the catalog of TCR beta chain sequences, a statistical classification framework was built. A later analysis assigned V and J genes by comparing TCR nucleotide sequences with IMGT/GENE-DB human TR gene sequences. In a later analysis, CDR3 sequences and most-parsimonious VDJ recombination scenarios were assigned using the TCRdist pipeline. In a later analysis, each TCR beta chain was defined by its CDR3 amino acid sequence together with its V-gene family, and reads without a unique V-gene family were excluded. To address suspected cross-contamination and a sequencing artifact, a later analysis removed some 620 highly shared, low-generation-probability nucleotide sequences. For each public chain, a later analysis derived a clonal expansion index from normalized ranks of inferred template counts within each repertoire. In a later analysis, generation probabilities were computed with a VDJ recombination model fitted to out-of-frame rearrangements, and the resulting probabilities were checked against IGoR. A later analysis scored TCR-TCR, TCR-HLA and TCR-CMV co-occurrence with hypergeometric tests, applying a repertoire-size bias correction to TCR pairs. To estimate false discovery rates, a later analysis permuted the HLA or CMV assignments 20 times. In a later analysis, co-occurring TCRs were grouped using DBSCAN, and TCRdist sequence similarity was added for clustering within HLA-allele-positive subsets. Co-occurrence clustering excluded repertoires with fewer than 30,000 or more than 120,000 public chains, plus five with anomalous nucleotide sharing. TCRdb mirrors the immuneACCESS table, restricted to in-frame sequences. Some clones are absent from its copies; in checked studies, under half trace to an unresolved V gene, and the reason for the others is unknown. Clone size and the V and J calls come from that table; the DNA yielded D and trimming. In all, the sample holds about 130,000 clones, and approximately 81% of those were seen once. 2% of the sample is in the top ten clones.

After removal of 8 bases from V and 2 bases from J, the junction retains 3 bases not matched to a gene. CDR1 and CDR2 are read off the germline V gene (reference sequence) as LNHDA and SQIVND. CDR3 length: 14 amino acids, cysteine to phenylalanine. Just CDR3 DNA is preserved here, 42 bases in frame from base 1. The sample was PBMCs. The TCR sequence derives from a man younger than 35 in good health and CMV-seronegative. The chain employs TRBV19 and TRBJ2-7, and TRBD2 aligns with 13 junction nucleotides. CDR3 region: CASRTSGRAYEQYF. The nucleotide sequence is TGTGCCAGTCGAACTAGCGGGAGGGCCTACGAGCAGTACTTC. The full variable domain, with segments outside the CDR3 supplied by the reference TRBV19 and TRBJ2-7 proteins, appears as DGGITQSPKYLFRKEGQNVTLSCEQNLNHDAMYWYRQDPGQGLRLIYYSQIVNDFQKGDIAEGYSVSREKKESFPLTVTSAQKNPTAFYLCASRTSGRAYEQYFGPGTRLTVT.